The rows below give T cell receptor beta chains drawn from one sample of a study of shared clonotypes between healthy human individuals. Repertoires were generated with immunoSEQ multiplex PCR, while TCRdb's copy carries only in-frame clones and drops some. The sample carries about 670,000 clones, roughly 70% recorded once. The specimen was memory CD4+ T cells sorted from blood. The receptors were gathered from a woman in her 30s in good health. Each CDR3 is given with its conserved first and last residue. D genes are given only for firm matches. Some rows have no size entry. The others give once, few or many, or a class for an expanded clone.

j_call v_call clone_size d_call cdr3_nt cdr3_aa
TRBJ2-5 TRBV7-2 few . TGTGCCAGCAGCTCTAGGGTCCAAGAGACCCAGTACTTC CASSSRVQETQYF
TRBJ2-7 TRBV7-8 . TRBD2 TGTGCCAGCAGCTTAGATGGGACTAGCAACGAGCAGTACTTC CASSLDGTSNEQYF
TRBJ2-6 TRBV7-8 . TRBD1 TGTGCCAGCAGCCAGCGACAGGGAACCGCCTCTGGGGCCAACGTCCTGACTTTC CASSQRQGTASGANVLTF
TRBJ2-7 TRBV6-1 . TRBD2 TGTGCCAGCAGTGAACAGGAACTAGCGGGAGAGCAGTACTTC CASSEQELAGEQYF
TRBJ2-3 TRBV29-1 . . TGCAGCGTTGCAGCGTACCGAAGCGGCACAGATACGCAGTATTTT CSVAAYRSGTDTQYF
TRBJ2-3 TRBV19 . . TGTGCCAGTAGTATAGCCGGGACAGCGGGCAATACGCAGTATTTT CASSIAGTAGNTQYF
TRBJ1-1 TRBV29-1 few . TGCAGCGTTGACTCTAGGAACACTGAAGCTTTCTTT CSVDSRNTEAFF
TRBJ2-7 TRBV28 few . TGTGCCAGCAGTCTCTACCGCGTAGAGGCGGCCGAGCAGTACTTC CASSLYRVEAAEQYF
TRBJ1-1 TRBV29-1 . TRBD1 TGCAGCGTCCCGGGACAGGGGGCGGGCACTGAAGCTTTCTTT CSVPGQGAGTEAFF
TRBJ2-7 TRBV6-1 few TRBD1 TGTGCCAGCAGTGGAGTCCCGGGACAGGGAAGAAGGACCTACGAGCAGTACTTC CASSGVPGQGRRTYEQYF
TRBJ1-1 TRBV6-1 . . TGTGCCAGCATTCCCGTAGTCATGAACACTGAAGCTTTCTTT CASIPVVMNTEAFF
TRBJ1-3 TRBV7-6 . . TGTGCCAGCAGCTTAAGGGCGAACACAGGCCCTGGAAACACCATATATTTT CASSLRANTGPGNTIYF
TRBJ1-1 TRBV5-1 . . TGCGCCAGCAGCCCGGGGACTTATCCTGAAGCTTTCTTT CASSPGTYPEAFF
TRBJ1-3 TRBV19 . TRBD1 TGTGCCAGTAGCTCCGGGACAGGGGGATTTGGAAACACCATATATTTT CASSSGTGGFGNTIYF
TRBJ2-5 TRBV5-6 . . TGTGCCAGCAGCAGGGACGGTTGGTACCAAGAGACCCAGTACTTC CASSRDGWYQETQYF
TRBJ2-1 TRBV19 . TRBD2 TGTGCCAGTAGTAGGGGACTAGGGAATGAGCAGTTCTTC CASSRGLGNEQFF
TRBJ2-2 TRBV6-4 many . TGTGCCAGCAGCACAGATGCCACCGGGGAGCTGTTTTTT CASSTDATGELFF
TRBJ2-4 TRBV18 . TRBD2 TGTGCCAGCTCACAGACTAGCGGAGACCTAGCCAAAAACATTCAGTACTTC CASSQTSGDLAKNIQYF
TRBJ1-1 TRBV27 . . TGTGCCAGCAGTTTATGGAGGGGGGTAGGAAACACTGAAGCTTTCTTT CASSLWRGVGNTEAFF
TRBJ1-2 TRBV7-9 . . TGTGCCAGCAGCCCGGGTCCCTTGTCTGGCTACACCTTC CASSPGPLSGYTF
TRBJ1-2 TRBV7-3 once TRBD1 TGTGCCAGCAGCCCTGGACAGGGGGCGACCTATGGCTACACCTTC CASSPGQGATYGYTF
TRBJ1-4 TRBV6-1 . . TGTGCCAGCAGTGGAACAGGCGCAACTAATGAAAAACTGTTTTTT CASSGTGATNEKLFF
TRBJ1-5 TRBV5-1 . . TGCGCCAGCAGCTTCGAGAGGGGGCAGCCCCAGCATTTT CASSFERGQPQHF
TRBJ2-7 TRBV6-4 many TRBD1 TGTGCCAGCAGTGAAGACAGGGTCAGCTCCTACGAGCAGTACTTC CASSEDRVSSYEQYF
TRBJ2-1 TRBV6-1 . TRBD2 TGTGCCAGCAGTGAACGCTGGGGGGGAGGGTTCGATGAGCAGTTCTTC CASSERWGGGFDEQFF
TRBJ2-7 TRBV28 . TRBD2 TGTGCCAGCAGGGGTAGAGCGGGAAACTCCTACGAGCAGTACTTC CASRGRAGNSYEQYF
TRBJ2-5 TRBV6-1 . . TGTGCCAGCAGTGAAGCGCTTAGCGTAGGAGAGACCCAGTACTTC CASSEALSVGETQYF
TRBJ2-2 TRBV5-1 . TRBD2 TGCGCCAGCAGCTCGGGACTAGCGGGAGGGAACACCGGGGAGCTGTTTTTT CASSSGLAGGNTGELFF
TRBJ2-5 TRBV11-2 . . TGTGCCAGCAGCTTAGAGGTGGGAGTATGGGAGACCCAGTACTTC CASSLEVGVWETQYF
TRBJ2-7 TRBV7-9 once . TGTGCCAGCAGCTTAGACATCTCCTACGAGCAGTACTTC CASSLDISYEQYF
TRBJ2-3 TRBV10-3 once . TGTGCCATCAGTGCCGGGTCGGTGGATACGCAGTATTTT CAISAGSVDTQYF
TRBJ1-2 TRBV28 . TRBD1 TGTGCCAGCCGCCCAGGGGGCAACTATGGCTACACCTTC CASRPGGNYGYTF
TRBJ1-4 TRBV5-4 . . TGTGCCAGCAGCTCGGAGGGGGACGGTGAAAAACTGTTTTTT CASSSEGDGEKLFF
TRBJ2-7 TRBV7-2 few . TGTGCCAGCAGCTTGGGGCAGCGCTACGAGCAGTACTTC CASSLGQRYEQYF
TRBJ1-2 TRBV18 . . TGTGCCAGCTCACAGGTCAGGGGACCCGCTAACTATGGCTACACCTTC CASSQVRGPANYGYTF
TRBJ2-7 TRBV5-4 . TRBD1 TGTGCCAGCAGCTTACAGGGGGTACGCGAGCAGTACTTC CASSLQGVREQYF
TRBJ1-3 TRBV6-6 . . TGTGCCAGCAGCAGAAGACGGGACTCTGGAAACACCATATATTTT CASSRRRDSGNTIYF
TRBJ2-3 TRBV10-3 . TRBD1 TGTGCCCTCCAGCCCGGGACAGGGGTCGATACGCAGTATTTT CALQPGTGVDTQYF
TRBJ2-1 TRBV7-3 . TRBD2 TGTGCCAGCAGCTTCCCGACTAGCGGGCATGAGCAGTTCTTC CASSFPTSGHEQFF
TRBJ1-5 TRBV7-8 . TRBD1 TGTGCCAGCAGCTTATGGGGGACAGGGAACAATCAGCCCCAGCATTTT CASSLWGTGNNQPQHF